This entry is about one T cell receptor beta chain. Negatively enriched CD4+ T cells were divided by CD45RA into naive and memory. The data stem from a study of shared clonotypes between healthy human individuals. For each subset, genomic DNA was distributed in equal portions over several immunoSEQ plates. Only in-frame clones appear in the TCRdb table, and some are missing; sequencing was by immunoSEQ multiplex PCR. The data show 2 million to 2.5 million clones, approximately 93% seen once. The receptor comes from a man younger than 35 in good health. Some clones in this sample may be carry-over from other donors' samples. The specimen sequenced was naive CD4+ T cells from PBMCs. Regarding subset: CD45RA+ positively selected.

Here the CDR3 reads CASSASGDGQETQYF. The CDR3 DNA reads as TGTGCCAGCAGCGCCTCAGGGGACGGCCAAGAGACCCAGTACTTC. This sequence joins TRBV25-1 and TRBJ2-5; possibly TRBD1 for D (6 bases). Trimming removed 6 bases from V and 1 base from J, with 15 bases in between. There are 15 residues in the CDR3. Germline CDR1 and CDR2: MGHDK and SYGVNS.